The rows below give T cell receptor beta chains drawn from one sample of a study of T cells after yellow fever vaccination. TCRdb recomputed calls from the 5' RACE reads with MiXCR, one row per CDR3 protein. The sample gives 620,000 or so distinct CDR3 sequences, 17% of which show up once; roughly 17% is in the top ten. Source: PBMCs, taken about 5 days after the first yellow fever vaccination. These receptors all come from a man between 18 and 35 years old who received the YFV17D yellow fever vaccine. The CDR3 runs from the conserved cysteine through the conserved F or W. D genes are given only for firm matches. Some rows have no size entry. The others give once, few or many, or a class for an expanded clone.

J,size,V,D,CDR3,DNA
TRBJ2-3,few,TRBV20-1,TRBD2,CSATIPTSGTDTQYF,TGCAGTGCTACCATCCCGACTAGCGGCACAGATACGCAGTATTTT
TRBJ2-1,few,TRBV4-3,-,CASSQEPRDQTWGEQFF,TGCGCCAGCAGCCAAGAACCCCGGGACCAAACGTGGGGTGAGCAGTTCTTC
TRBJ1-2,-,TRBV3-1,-,CASSQVQDQWGYTF,TGTGCCAGCAGCCAAGTACAGGACCAATGGGGCTACACCTTC
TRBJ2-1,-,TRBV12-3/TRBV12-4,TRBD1,CASTPTGTGPSYNEQFF,TGTGCCAGCACCCCGACCGGGACAGGGCCCTCCTACAATGAGCAGTTCTTC
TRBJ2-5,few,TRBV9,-,CASSPIEETQYF,TGTGCCAGCAGCCCCATCGAAGAGACCCAGTACTTC
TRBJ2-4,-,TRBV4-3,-,CASSQVQSGGIQYF,TGCGCCAGCAGCCAAGTTCAGTCTGGAGGCATTCAGTACTTC
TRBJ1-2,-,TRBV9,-,CASSPHSQLGRGLNGYTF,TGTGCCAGCAGCCCCCATTCTCAATTGGGCAGGGGACTAAATGGCTACACCTTC
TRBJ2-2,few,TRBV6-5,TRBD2,CASSYTARRGGTGELFF,TGTGCCAGCAGTTACACGGCTCGTCGGGGAGGGACCGGGGAGCTGTTTTTT
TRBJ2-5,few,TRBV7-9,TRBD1,CASSLRLRAGGRETQYF,TGTGCCAGCAGCCTCCGACTTAGGGCAGGGGGACGAGAGACCCAGTACTTC
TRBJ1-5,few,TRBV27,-,CASSRTGILQPQHF,TGTGCCAGCAGCCGGACTGGGATTCTTCAGCCCCAGCATTTT
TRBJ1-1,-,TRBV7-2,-,CASSLVRGRAFF,TGTGCCAGCAGCTTAGTGAGGGGACGCGCTTTCTTT
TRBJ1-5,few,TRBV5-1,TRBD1,CASSLEAGGQPQHF,TGCGCCAGCAGCTTGGAGGCAGGGGGGCAGCCCCAGCATTTT
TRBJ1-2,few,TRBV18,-,CASSKDVDYGYTF,TGTGCCAGCTCCAAGGACGTGGACTATGGCTACACCTTC
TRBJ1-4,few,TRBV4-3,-,CASSQALQQSNQKLFF,TGCGCCAGCAGCCAAGCTTTACAGCAGTCCAATCAAAAACTGTTTTTT
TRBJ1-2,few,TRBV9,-,CASSAVGSNYGYTF,TGTGCCAGCAGCGCCGTCGGCAGTAACTATGGCTACACCTTC
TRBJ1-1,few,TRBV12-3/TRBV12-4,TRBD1,CASSSRLTGGKSEAFF,TGTGCCAGCAGTTCACGGTTGACAGGGGGCAAATCTGAAGCTTTCTTT
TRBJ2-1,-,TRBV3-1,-,CASSPPSEGYPVDEQFF,TGTGCCAGCAGCCCACCGTCGGAGGGGTACCCTGTGGATGAGCAGTTCTTC
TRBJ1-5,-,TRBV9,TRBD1,CASSVVPRGNQPQHF,TGTGCCAGCAGCGTAGTCCCCAGGGGGAATCAGCCCCAGCATTTT
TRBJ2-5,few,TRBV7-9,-,CASSLATGTAGETQYF,TGTGCCAGCAGCTTAGCGACCGGGACTGCTGGGGAGACCCAGTACTTC
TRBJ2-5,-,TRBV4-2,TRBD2,CASSQGSGGPKTQYF,TGTGCCAGCAGCCAAGGTAGCGGGGGGCCTAAGACCCAGTACTTC
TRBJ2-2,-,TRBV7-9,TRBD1,CASSRTGEEFF,TGTGCCAGCAGCAGAACAGGGGAAGAGTTTTTT
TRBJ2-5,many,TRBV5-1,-,CASSFPGETQYF,TGCGCCAGCAGCTTCCCGGGAGAGACCCAGTACTTC
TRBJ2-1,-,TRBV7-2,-,CASSSTGHEQFF,TGTGCCAGCAGCTCAACAGGGCATGAGCAGTTCTTC
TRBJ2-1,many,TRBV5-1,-,CASSLGASANYNEQFF,TGCGCCAGCAGCTTGGGGGCTAGCGCAAACTACAATGAGCAGTTCTTC
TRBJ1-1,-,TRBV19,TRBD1,CASNHGTGLNTEAFF,TGTGCCAGTAACCACGGGACAGGGCTGAACACTGAAGCTTTCTTT
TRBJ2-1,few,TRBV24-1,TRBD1,CATSDASGQGSYNEQFF,TGTGCCACCAGTGATGCTTCAGGACAGGGGTCCTACAATGAGCAGTTCTTC
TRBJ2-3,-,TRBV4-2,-,CASSQDLHSTDTQYF,TGTGCCAGCAGCCAAGATCTCCATAGCACAGATACGCAGTATTTT
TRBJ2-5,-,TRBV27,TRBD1,CASSSPKLNNRGPETQYF,TGTGCCAGCAGTTCTCCCAAATTAAACAACAGGGGGCCGGAGACCCAGTACTTC
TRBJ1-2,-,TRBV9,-,CASSAKGVPNYGYTF,TGTGCCAGCAGCGCCAAAGGGGTACCGAACTATGGCTACACCTTC
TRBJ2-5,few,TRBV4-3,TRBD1,CASSQEYRGQETQYF,TGCGCCAGCAGCCAAGAGTACAGGGGACAAGAGACCCAGTACTTC
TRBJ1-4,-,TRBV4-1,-,CASSQDYGLGGGPVLATNEKLFF,TGCGCCAGCAGCCAAGATTACGGCCTCGGGGGAGGGCCGGTCCTAGCAACTAATGAAAAACTGTTTTTT
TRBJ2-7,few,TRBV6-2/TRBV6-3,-,CASSYSTTGPYEQYF,TGTGCCAGCAGTTACTCTACAACAGGACCCTACGAGCAGTACTTC
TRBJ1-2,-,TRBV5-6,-,CASSLWQINYGYTF,TGTGCCAGCAGCCTATGGCAGATTAACTATGGCTACACCTTC
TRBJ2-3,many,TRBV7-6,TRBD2,CASSRAGPGRNTQYF,TGTGCCAGCAGCCGAGCGGGACCAGGGAGAAATACGCAGTATTTT
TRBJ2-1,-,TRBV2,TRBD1,CASSEWGRGNEQFF,TGTGCCAGCAGTGAATGGGGCAGGGGGAATGAGCAGTTCTTC
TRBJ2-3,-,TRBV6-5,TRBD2,CASSSPGGADTQYF,TGTGCCAGCAGTTCCCCGGGGGGGGCGGATACGCAGTATTTT
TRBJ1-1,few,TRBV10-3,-,CAISERGKGNTEAFF,TGTGCCATCAGTGAGAGGGGGAAGGGGAACACTGAAGCTTTCTTT
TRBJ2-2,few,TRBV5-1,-,CASSLLDISSTGELFF,TGCGCCAGCAGCTTGCTGGACATTTCGAGCACCGGGGAGCTGTTTTTT
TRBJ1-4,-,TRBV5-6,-,CASSLSPLNEKLFF,TGTGCCAGCAGCTTGAGCCCCTTGAATGAAAAACTGTTTTTT
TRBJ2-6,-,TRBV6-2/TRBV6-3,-,CATSGANVLTF,TGTGCCACCTCTGGGGCCAACGTCCTGACTTTC
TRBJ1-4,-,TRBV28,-,CASGGHGGKKLFF,TGTGCCAGCGGGGGACACGGAGGGAAAAAACTGTTTTTT
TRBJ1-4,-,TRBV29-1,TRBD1,CSVEDRTGGNEKLFF,TGCAGCGTTGAAGATCGGACAGGGGGGAACGAAAAACTGTTTTTT
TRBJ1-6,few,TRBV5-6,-,CASTSYSYNSPLHF,TGTGCCAGCACCTCCTACTCCTATAATTCACCCCTCCACTTT
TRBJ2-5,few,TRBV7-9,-,CASSHRQSEEETQYF,TGTGCCAGCAGCCACCGACAGTCAGAGGAAGAGACCCAGTACTTC
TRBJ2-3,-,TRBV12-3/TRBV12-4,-,CASSFVGGNTQYF,TGTGCCAGCAGTTTTGTCGGCGGCAATACGCAGTATTTT
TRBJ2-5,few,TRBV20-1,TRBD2,CSAGSRGGPETQYF,TGCAGTGCCGGATCGCGGGGGGGCCCAGAGACCCAGTACTTC
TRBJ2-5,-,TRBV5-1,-,CASSLGHREETQYF,TGCGCCAGCAGCTTGGGTCACAGGGAAGAGACCCAGTACTTC
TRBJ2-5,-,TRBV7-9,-,CASSPSRRVQETQYF,TGTGCCAGCAGCCCCTCACGGAGGGTCCAAGAGACCCAGTACTTC
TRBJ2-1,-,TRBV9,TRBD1,CASSETGRPYNEQFF,TGTGCCAGCAGCGAGACAGGGCGCCCCTACAATGAGCAGTTCTTC
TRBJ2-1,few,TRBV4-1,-,CASSQDSQGFPYNEQFF,TGCGCCAGCAGCCAAGATAGCCAGGGGTTCCCCTACAATGAGCAGTTCTTC
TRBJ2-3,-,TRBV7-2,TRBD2,CASSINSGGLTDTQYF,TGTGCCAGCAGTATTAATAGCGGGGGACTCACAGATACGCAGTATTTT
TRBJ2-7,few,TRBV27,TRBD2,CASRGAQRGIYEQYF,TGTGCCAGCAGAGGTGCCCAGCGGGGGATCTACGAGCAGTACTTC
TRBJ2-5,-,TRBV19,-,CASSIGNSIQETQYF,TGTGCCAGTAGTATAGGGAACTCGATACAAGAGACCCAGTACTTC